Included here is one T cell receptor beta chain sequence, with context. Its antigen is not identified. The CDR3 sequence is 13 residues long. The germline CDR1 and CDR2 sequences are SGHDT and YYEEEE. With 1 base clipped from V and 8 bases from J, the junction kept 1 base outside the gene matches. The sample is drawn from a study of response to subunit inactivated influenza vaccine. From the RT-PCR reads, TCRdb called clonotypes with MiXCR, one entry per CDR3 protein. The sample consists of about 620,000 distinct CDR3 sequences, 10% to 15% of them appearing once. Study observations and caveats: Authors suggested that a seasonal influenza vaccination recruits few new T cells each time.

The rearrangement links TRBV5-6 to TRBJ2-4; 9 nucleotides match TRBD1. This TCR derives from a man aged 50 to 60 who received an inactivated influenza vaccine. The sequencing used PBMCs from blood, collected on the day of vaccination. CDR3 DNA sequence: TGTGCCAGCAGCTTGCGGGACAGGGACATTCAGTACTTC. Its protein is CASSLRDRDIQYF.